The 27 T cell receptor beta chains below were found in one sample sequenced in a study of blood T cells in healthy people across ages (dated by TCRdb to the mid-2010s). Receptor libraries were prepared by 5' RACE. Instrument on record: Illumina HiSeq 2500. A second roughly 7 to 12 cycle PCR used a sample-barcoded 5' primer and a J-beta primer mix. TCRdb trimmed the raw reads at Q25, called clones with MiXCR and kept productive beta chains. When rows share a CDR3 protein, they turn into one entry using the most common DNA and genes. Recorded for this sample are about 1 million distinct CDR3 sequences; around 43% of them occurred a single time. The top ten hold 15% to 20% of the sample. Sequencing was done on a sample of blood. The receptors were sampled from a woman aged 55-75 years in good health.

As for this clonotype: A clone one base away is much larger, so this may be a read error. The chain couples TRBV6-2 or TRBV6-3 to TRBJ2-1, with D maybe TRBD2 (6 bases). Germline V gene sequence: CDR1 MNHEY, CDR2 SVGEGT. The CDR3 sequence is 15 residues long. Here the CDR3 DNA reads TGTGCCAACAGTTACTCGGGCGGGATGTCCCATGAGCAGTTCTTC. Translating gives CANSYSGGMSHEQFF.

The chain is built from TRBV20-1 and TRBJ1-2; 9 bases are shared with TRBD1. The junction had 14 bases not matched to a gene; V was cut back by 4 bases and J by 5 bases. The CDR3 contains 16 residues. Germline assignment: CDR1 DFQATT and CDR2 SNEGSKA (reference sequence). The chain's CDR3 is CSATDRDRVWEYGYTF. CDR3 coding DNA: TGCAGTGCTACTGACCGGGACAGGGTTTGGGAGTATGGCTACACCTTC.

A word on this clonotype: This sequence may be a read error, since a much larger clone differs from it by one base. This sequence joins TRBV7-2 and TRBJ1-2, with D uncertain. This CDR3 spans 13 amino acids. Germline V gene data show CDR1 as SGHTA and CDR2 as FQGNSA. CDR3 nucleotides: TGTGCCAGCAGCTTAGAGGTTAACTCTGGCTACACCTTC. This codes for CASSLEVNSGYTF.

This clonotype turned up a few times. The chain couples TRBV12-3 or TRBV12-4 to TRBJ2-1, with 8 bases aligning to TRBD2. This CDR3 is 16 amino acids long. The V and J ends lost 7 bases and 0 bases, in that order; junction bases with no gene match: 8. The CDR3 here is CASKNSGTGSYNEQFF. The DNA of the CDR3 is TGTGCCAGCAAAAATAGCGGGACTGGCTCCTACAATGAGCAGTTCTTC.

The chain is built from TRBV29-1 and TRBJ1-1, with a weak D call TRBD1 (5 bases). The V end lost 7 bases, the J end lost 1 base, and 10 bases lay between the germline ends. The CDR3 spans 12 residues. CDR1 is SQVTM, CDR2 ANQGSEA, per germline. The CDR3 DNA reads as TGCAGCGCCCGGGACGGGAACACTGAAGCTTTCTTT. Protein sequence: CSARDGNTEAFF.

The chain is built from TRBV28 and TRBJ2-4, with a weak D call TRBD2 (6 bases). This CDR3 spans 14 amino acids. V lost 5 bases to trimming and J lost 5 bases, with 13 bases between them. Germline V gene lookup returns CDR1 MDHEN and CDR2 SYDVKM. The CDR3 protein is CASSKTTGENIQYF. The CDR3 DNA is TGTGCCAGCAGTAAAACGACGGGAGAAAACATTCAGTACTTC.

The chain carries TRBV29-1 and TRBJ2-4; possible D gene TRBD1, 6 bases. CDR1 SQVTM and CDR2 ANQGSEA come from the germline V gene. The CDR3 is 14 amino acids. V gave up 6 bases and J gave up 0 bases, with 12 bases separating them. As DNA, the CDR3 is TGCAGCGTCTGGACAGCTGAAGCCAAAAACATTCAGTACTTC. Translation: CSVWTAEAKNIQYF.

This clonotype was seen a handful of times. This chain connects TRBV11-2 to TRBJ2-1; no clear D. The V end lost 1 base, the J end lost 10 bases, and 14 bases lay between the germline ends. Germline V lookup: CDR1 SGHAT, CDR2 FQNNGV. The CDR3 consists of 14 residues. As DNA, the CDR3 is TGTGCCAGCAGCTTAGCTCGATCTTCTCTCGAGCAGTTCTTC. Translation: CASSLARSSLEQFF.

This chain links TRBV5-5 with TRBJ1-5; D not resolved. The ends were cut back, 0 bases at V and 7 bases at J, with 14 bases in the middle. CDR1 is SGHKS, CDR2 YYEKEE, per germline (reference sequence). The CDR3 consists of 15 residues. Here the CDR3 reads CASSLGPSVMQPQHF. The CDR3 DNA reads as TGTGCCAGCAGCTTGGGTCCATCCGTGATGCAGCCCCAGCATTTT.

This clonotype has just a few counts. The chain joins TRBV12-3 or TRBV12-4 to TRBJ1-1; perhaps TRBD1 as D (5 bases). There are 15 residues in the CDR3. Trimming left V 6 bases short and J 0 bases short, with 14 bases between. The CDR3 bases are TGTGCCAGCAGCTTAAACCAGGGTTTGAACACTGAAGCTTTCTTT. The encoded protein is CASSLNQGLNTEAFF.

V usage is TRBV28 and J usage is TRBJ1-5; D unclear. The CDR3 is 14 amino acids. The germline V gene encodes CDR1 MDHEN and CDR2 SYDVKM. V shed 6 bases and J shed 5 bases, with 14 bases lying between them. This CDR3 is CASSPGKSDQPQHF. The DNA of the CDR3 is TGTGCCAGCAGCCCCGGAAAAAGCGATCAGCCCCAGCATTTT. Based on the CDR3 plus reference TRBV28 and TRBJ1-5, the full variable domain is DVKVTQSSRYLVKRTGEKVFLECVQDMDHENMFWYRQDPGLGLRLIYFSYDVKMKEKGDIPEGYSVSREKKERFSLILESASTNQTSMYLCASSPGKSDQPQHFGDGTRLSIL.

In DNA form, the CDR3 reads TGTGCCTGGGGAGGCACAGATACGCAGTATTTT. It is translated as CAWGGTDTQYF. The chain has TRBV30 and TRBJ2-3; the D is unclear. This CDR3 region has 11 residues. V lost 5 bases and J lost 1, with 4 bases in between. The germline CDR1 and CDR2 sequences are GTSNPN and SVGIG (reference sequence). Based on the CDR3 plus reference TRBV30 and TRBJ2-3, the full variable domain is SQTIHQWPATLVQPVGSPLSLECTVEGTSNPNLYWYRQAAGRGLQLLFYSVGIGQISSEVPQNLSASRPQDRQFILSSKKLLLSDSGFYLCAWGGTDTQYFGPGTRLTVL.

The V and J genes are TRBV20-1 and TRBJ2-7; 8 bases match TRBD1. The V segment lost 3 bases and the J segment 0 bases; nucleotides outside the gene matches: 4. CDR1 is DFQATT and CDR2 is SNEGSKA in the germline V gene (reference sequence). This CDR3 contains 14 residues. This chain's CDR3 is CSASTGGSSYEQYF. CDR3 coding DNA: TGCAGTGCTAGTACAGGGGGGAGCTCCTACGAGCAGTACTTC.

This chain uses TRBV28 with TRBJ1-6; TRBD1 aligns across 7 bases. The germline V gene encodes CDR1 MDHEN and CDR2 SYDVKM. The V gene end was trimmed by 8 bases and the J gene end by 7 bases; junction bases not matched to a gene: 11. The CDR3 loop spans 15 amino acids. CDR3 sequence: CASGPTGPDNSPLHF. In DNA form, the CDR3 reads TGTGCCAGCGGTCCGACAGGGCCCGACAATTCACCCCTCCACTTT.

This chain connects TRBV29-1 to TRBJ1-1; 9 bases match TRBD1. The junction had 12 bases not matched to a gene; V was cut back by 3 bases and J by 10 bases. The CDR3 extends over 14 amino acids. Per germline, CDR1 SQVTM and CDR2 ANQGSEA. The CDR3, as DNA: TGCAGCGTTGAGGGGGGGACAGGGTCGCCTGCAGCTTTCTTT. Protein: CSVEGGTGSPAAFF.

V usage is TRBV5-5 and J usage is TRBJ2-7; 7 bases match TRBD1. The trim removed 3 bases at V and 2 bases at J, leaving 8 bases unmatched. The germline gives CDR1 SGHKS, CDR2 YYEKEE (reference sequence). The CDR3 spans 15 residues. CDR3 DNA: TGTGCCAGCAGCTACGGGACAGCCAAGACCTACGAGCAGTACTTC. Translation: CASSYGTAKTYEQYF.

The V gene is TRBV9, the J gene TRBJ2-7; weak D call: TRBD1 (7 bases). The length of the CDR3 is 16 residues. Germline V CDR1 and CDR2: SGDLS, YYNGEE. Trimming took off 1 base at V and 6 bases at J, with 20 bases between the two ends. Written as DNA, the CDR3 is TGTGCCAGCAGCGTAATGGAGGGGGCGTCATCGGTCGAGCAGTACTTC. Translating gives CASSVMEGASSVEQYF.

The chain couples TRBV28 to TRBJ2-7; a possible D gene is TRBD2 (5 bases). The CDR3 length is 13 residues. V was clipped by 6 bases and J by 6 bases, with 15 bases between them. CDR1 and CDR2 from the germline V gene are MDHEN and SYDVKM. CDR3 amino acids: CASRRDGKGEQYF. The CDR3 nucleotides read TGTGCCAGCAGACGAGACGGGAAGGGCGAGCAGTACTTC.

The chain links TRBV10-3 to TRBJ1-1; 8 nucleotides line up with TRBD1. CDR3 length: 14 residues. From germline, CDR1 is ENHRY and CDR2 SYGVKD. Trimming at V came to 6 bases and at J to 3 bases, leaving 6 bases not matched to a gene. DNA for the CDR3: TGTGCCATCAGGACAGGGGCGGGGGACACTGAAGCTTTCTTT. Its translation: CAIRTGAGDTEAFF.

This clonotype was observed a handful of times. V and J are TRBV20-1 and TRBJ2-1; 14 bases line up with TRBD2. The germline gives CDR1 DFQATT, CDR2 SNEGSKA (reference sequence). The CDR3 covers 14 residues. V dropped 5 bases and J dropped 6; count of bases not matched to a gene: 3. The chain's CDR3 is CSAGTSGRSNEQFF. Here the CDR3 DNA reads TGCAGTGCTGGGACTAGCGGGAGAAGCAATGAGCAGTTCTTC.

This clonotype was seen only a few times. The genes are TRBV6-1 and TRBJ2-4, with 9 positions matching TRBD2. The J call may be in error: the DNA end matches TRBJ2-7 better. This CDR3 spans 15 amino acids. Germline loops: CDR1 MNHNS, CDR2 SASEGT. CDR3: CASSEVAGGTYEQYF. The CDR3 DNA reads TGTGCCAGCAGTGAAGTTGCGGGAGGGACCTACGAGCAGTACTTC.

This clonotype has more than one count but fewer than ten. The chain combines TRBV6-1 with TRBJ1-2; D is ambiguous. CDR1 and CDR2 (germline): MNHNS, SASEGT. This CDR3 has 14 amino acids. V was clipped by 2 bases and J by 2 bases, with 9 bases between them. CDR3: CASSEFLENYGYTF. The CDR3 nucleotides are TGTGCCAGCAGTGAATTTTTAGAAAACTATGGCTACACCTTC.

This clonotype has only a few counts. The gene calls are TRBV12-3 or TRBV12-4 and TRBJ2-3; TRBD1 aligns across 8 bases. V lost 7 bases, J lost 6 bases, and 12 bases stayed unmatched. The CDR3 is made up of 15 amino acids. The CDR3 DNA is TGTGCCAGCAACGCCCGGGACAGGATGTCGGATACGCAGTATTTT. Translating gives CASNARDRMSDTQYF.

The rearrangement links TRBV5-1 to TRBJ2-1; D might be TRBD1 (6 bases). CDR1 is SGHRS, CDR2 YFSETQ, per germline. The CDR3 length is 13 residues. Trimming pared 3 bases from V and 6 bases from J, leaving 10 bases between. CDR3 amino acids: CASSYRTVNEQFF. Here the CDR3 DNA reads TGCGCCAGCAGCTACCGGACAGTCAATGAGCAGTTCTTC.

CDR3 loop: CASTSLGGSVLNEQFF. In DNA, the CDR3 is TGTGCCAGCACCTCCTTAGGGGGAAGCGTTTTGAATGAGCAGTTCTTC. The V and J genes are TRBV27 and TRBJ2-1; D possibly corresponds to TRBD1 (6 bases). The CDR3 totals 16 residues. The V gene lost 7 bases and the J gene lost 7 bases, with 23 bases spanning the gap. Germline CDR1 reads MNHEY; CDR2 reads SMNVEV (reference sequence).

Comments on this clonotype: A read error may explain this, as a much larger clone is one base away. V and J are TRBV12-3 or TRBV12-4 and TRBJ2-5; D could derive from TRBD1 or TRBD2 (6 bases each). This CDR3 has 15 residues. Trimming shortened V by 5 bases and J by 2 bases, and 15 bases separated the two germline ends. CDR3 in DNA: TGTGCCAGCAGTCTTCGAGAAGGGGGGCAAGAGACCCAGTACTTC. It codes for CASSLREGGQETQYF.

This clonotype was seen only once. This chain links TRBV6-6 with TRBJ2-5, with 7 bases that match TRBD1. The J call may be wrong; the DNA end is better matched by TRBJ2-1. CDR3 length equals 15 residues. Germline CDR1 is MNHNY and CDR2 is SVGAGI (reference sequence). The CDR3 sequence is CASSLTGPPQETQFF. The CDR3 region has the DNA TGTGCCAGCAGTTTGACAGGGCCACCGCAAGAGACCCAGTTCTTC.